What follows describes a single TCR beta chain. The CDR3 sequence is 14 residues long. Germline CDR1 reads MNHNS; CDR2 reads SASEGT. Unmatched junction bases numbered 5, after V lost 2 bases and J lost 4 bases. Some clones are missing from TCRdb's copy, which holds only in-frame ones; the method was immunoSEQ multiplex PCR. The sample has tens of thousands of clones, around 93% seen once. This entry comes from a study of T cell changes during pregnancy in multiple sclerosis. This receptor was taken from a female donor in good health, enrolled as a control in a pregnancy study. The specimen comprised CD4+ T cells from peripheral blood mononuclear cells, sampled in the third trimester of pregnancy. The chain recombines TRBV6-1 with TRBJ2-7; 7 nucleotides agree with TRBD1. The CDR3 is CASSERAGGYEQYF. The CDR3 DNA follows: TGTGCCAGCAGTGAAAGGGCAGGGGGATACGAGCAGTACTTC.